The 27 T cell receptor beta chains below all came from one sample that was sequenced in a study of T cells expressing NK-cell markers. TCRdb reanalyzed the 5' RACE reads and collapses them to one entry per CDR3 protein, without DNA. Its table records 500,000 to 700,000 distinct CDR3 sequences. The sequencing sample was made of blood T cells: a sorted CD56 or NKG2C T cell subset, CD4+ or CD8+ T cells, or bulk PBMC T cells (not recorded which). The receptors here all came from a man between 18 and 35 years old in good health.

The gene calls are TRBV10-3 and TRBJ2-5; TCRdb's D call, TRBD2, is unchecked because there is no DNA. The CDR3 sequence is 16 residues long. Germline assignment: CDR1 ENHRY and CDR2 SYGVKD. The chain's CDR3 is CAISVRTGVGQETQYF.

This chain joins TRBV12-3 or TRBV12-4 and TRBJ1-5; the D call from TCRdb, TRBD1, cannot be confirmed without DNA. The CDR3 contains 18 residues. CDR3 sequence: CASSPAGQGTISNQPQHF.

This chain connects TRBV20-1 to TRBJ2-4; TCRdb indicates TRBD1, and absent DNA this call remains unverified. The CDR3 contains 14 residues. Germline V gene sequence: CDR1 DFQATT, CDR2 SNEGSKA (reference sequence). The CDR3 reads CSARTGTLKNIQYF.

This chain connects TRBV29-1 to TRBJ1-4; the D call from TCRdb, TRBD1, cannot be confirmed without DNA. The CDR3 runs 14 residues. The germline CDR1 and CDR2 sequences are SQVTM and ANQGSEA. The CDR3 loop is CSVEEARGNEKLFF.

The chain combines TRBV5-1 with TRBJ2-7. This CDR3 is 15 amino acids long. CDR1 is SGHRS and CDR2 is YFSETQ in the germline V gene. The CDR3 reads CASSLSNGGSYEQYF.

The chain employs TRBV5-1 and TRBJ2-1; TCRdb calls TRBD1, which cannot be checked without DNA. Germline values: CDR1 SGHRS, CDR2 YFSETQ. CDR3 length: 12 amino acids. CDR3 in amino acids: CASRGVDNEQFF.

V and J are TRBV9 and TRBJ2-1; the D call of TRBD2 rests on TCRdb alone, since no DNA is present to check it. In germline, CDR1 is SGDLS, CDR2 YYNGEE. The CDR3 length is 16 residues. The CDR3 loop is CASSVGTSGRANEQFF. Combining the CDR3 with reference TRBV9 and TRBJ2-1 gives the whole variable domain DSGVTQTPKHLITATGQRVTLRCSPRSGDLSVYWYQQSLDQGLQFLIQYYNGEERAKGNILERFSAQQFPDLHSELNLSSLELGDSALYFCASSVGTSGRANEQFFGPGTRLTVL.

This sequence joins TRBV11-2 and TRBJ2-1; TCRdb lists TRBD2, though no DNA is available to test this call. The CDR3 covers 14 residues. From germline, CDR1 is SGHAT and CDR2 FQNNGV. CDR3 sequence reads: CASSLGGTSRAKFF.

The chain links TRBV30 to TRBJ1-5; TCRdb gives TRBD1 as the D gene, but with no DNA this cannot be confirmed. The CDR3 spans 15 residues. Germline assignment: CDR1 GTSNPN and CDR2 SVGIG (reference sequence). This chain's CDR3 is CAWSPRQGGSQPQHF.

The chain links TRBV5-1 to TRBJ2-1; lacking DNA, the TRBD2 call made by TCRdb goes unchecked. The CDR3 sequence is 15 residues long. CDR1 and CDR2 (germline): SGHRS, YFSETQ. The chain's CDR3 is CASNERVAGHNEQFF.

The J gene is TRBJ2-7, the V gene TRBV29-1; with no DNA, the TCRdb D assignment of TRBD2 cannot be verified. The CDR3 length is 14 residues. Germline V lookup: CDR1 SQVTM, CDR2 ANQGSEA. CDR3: CSVEMGLRTYEQYF.

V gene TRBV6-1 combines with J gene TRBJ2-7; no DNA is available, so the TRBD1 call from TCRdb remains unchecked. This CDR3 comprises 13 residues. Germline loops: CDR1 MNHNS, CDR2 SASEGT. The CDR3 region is CASRKRTGAEQYF.

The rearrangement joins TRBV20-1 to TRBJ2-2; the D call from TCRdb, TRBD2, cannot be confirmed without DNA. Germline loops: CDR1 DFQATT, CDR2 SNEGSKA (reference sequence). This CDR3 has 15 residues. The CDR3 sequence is CSASPAAYNTGELFF.

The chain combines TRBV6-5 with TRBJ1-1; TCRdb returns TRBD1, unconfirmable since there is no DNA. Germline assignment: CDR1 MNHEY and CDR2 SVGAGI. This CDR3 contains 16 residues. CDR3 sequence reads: CASSSGGKTVGVQAFF.

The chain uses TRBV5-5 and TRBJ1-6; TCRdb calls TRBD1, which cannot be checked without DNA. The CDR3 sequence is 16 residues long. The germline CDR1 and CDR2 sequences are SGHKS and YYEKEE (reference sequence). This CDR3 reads CASSSKWRTGYSPLHF.

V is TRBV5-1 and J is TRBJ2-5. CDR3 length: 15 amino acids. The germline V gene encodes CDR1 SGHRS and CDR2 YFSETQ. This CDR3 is CASSFRPGVQETQYF.

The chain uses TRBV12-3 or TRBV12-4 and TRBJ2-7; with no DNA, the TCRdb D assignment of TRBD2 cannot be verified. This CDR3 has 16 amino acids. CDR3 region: CASSAHKAGSTYEQYF.

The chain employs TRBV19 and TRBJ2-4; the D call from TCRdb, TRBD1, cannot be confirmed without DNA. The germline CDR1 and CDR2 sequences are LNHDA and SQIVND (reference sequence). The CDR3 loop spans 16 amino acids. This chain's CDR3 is CASGLGQGMAKNIQYF.

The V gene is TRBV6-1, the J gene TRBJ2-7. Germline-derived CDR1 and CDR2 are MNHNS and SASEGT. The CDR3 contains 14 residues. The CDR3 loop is CASRGAQGALEQYF.

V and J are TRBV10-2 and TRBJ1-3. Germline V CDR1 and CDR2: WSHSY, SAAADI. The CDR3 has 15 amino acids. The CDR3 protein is CASAKGQNSGNTIYF.

The CDR3 loop reads CASSYDVTNTGELFF. The J gene is TRBJ2-2, the V gene TRBV5-1. The length of the CDR3 is 15 residues. Per germline, CDR1 SGHRS and CDR2 YFSETQ. Drawing the rest from reference TRBV5-1 and TRBJ2-2, the complete variable domain is KAGVTQTPRYLIKTRGQQVTLSCSPISGHRSVSWYQQTPGQGLQFLFEYFSETQRNKGNFPGRFSGRQFSNSRSEMNVSTLELGDSALYLCASSYDVTNTGELFFGEGSRLTVL.

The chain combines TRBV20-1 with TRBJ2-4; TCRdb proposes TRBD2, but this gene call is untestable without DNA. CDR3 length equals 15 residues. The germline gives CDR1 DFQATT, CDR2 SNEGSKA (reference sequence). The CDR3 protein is CSASSWERTKNIQYF.

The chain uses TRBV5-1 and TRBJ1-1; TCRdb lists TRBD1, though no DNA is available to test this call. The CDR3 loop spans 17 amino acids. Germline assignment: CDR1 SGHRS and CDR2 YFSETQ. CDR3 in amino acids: CASSTGTGWGVNTEAFF. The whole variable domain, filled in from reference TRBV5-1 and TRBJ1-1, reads KAGVTQTPRYLIKTRGQQVTLSCSPISGHRSVSWYQQTPGQGLQFLFEYFSETQRNKGNFPGRFSGRQFSNSRSEMNVSTLELGDSALYLCASSTGTGWGVNTEAFFGQGTRLTVV.

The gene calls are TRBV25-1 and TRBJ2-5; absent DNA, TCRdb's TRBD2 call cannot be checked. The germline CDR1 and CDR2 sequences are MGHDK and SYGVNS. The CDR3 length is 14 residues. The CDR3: CASSDLASRETQYF.

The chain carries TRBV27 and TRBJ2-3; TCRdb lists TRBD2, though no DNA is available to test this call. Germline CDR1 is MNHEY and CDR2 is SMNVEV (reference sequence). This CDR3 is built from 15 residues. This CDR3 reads CASGYTSFYTDTQYF.

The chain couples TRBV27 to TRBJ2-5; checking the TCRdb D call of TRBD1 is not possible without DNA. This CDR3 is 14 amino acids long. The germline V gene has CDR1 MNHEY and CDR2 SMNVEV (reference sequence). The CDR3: CASSFGQGSKTQYF.

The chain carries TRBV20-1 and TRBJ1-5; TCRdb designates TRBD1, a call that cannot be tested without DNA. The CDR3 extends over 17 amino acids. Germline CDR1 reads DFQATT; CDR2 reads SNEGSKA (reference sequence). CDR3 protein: CSCLDRAEPIAPQPQHF.